This TCR beta chain was recorded in a study of T cells in Graves' hyperthyroidism and ophthalmopathy. General study results and limits: Clonotypes that were expanded in thyroid above 0.001 mostly appeared in blood too.

The TCR beta CDR3 regions underwent amplification using RNA transcripts as the source. First-round RT-PCR of the TCR CDR3 relied on the HTBI primer set. Each CDR3 protein is one row after TCRdb ran MiXCR on the multiplex PCR reads. The data show approximately 610,000 distinct CDR3 sequences, about 15% seen once. PBMCs were collected from a roughly 9.7 ml volume of fresh peripheral blood. This clonotype turned up a few times. Its target is unknown. CDR3 size: 13 residues. Germline trimming cut 6 bases from V and 4 bases from J; bases unmatched to any gene: 5. Germline CDR1 and CDR2: MNHEY and SVGAGI. The material sequenced was blood. This rearrangement joins TRBV6-5 to TRBJ1-1; 7 bases are a match to TRBD1. The sequence was collected from a woman aged 40 to 49 with Graves' ophthalmopathy. In DNA form, the CDR3 reads TGTGCCAGCAGAGCCGGGACAGTCACTGAAGCTTTCTTT. Protein product: CASRAGTVTEAFF.